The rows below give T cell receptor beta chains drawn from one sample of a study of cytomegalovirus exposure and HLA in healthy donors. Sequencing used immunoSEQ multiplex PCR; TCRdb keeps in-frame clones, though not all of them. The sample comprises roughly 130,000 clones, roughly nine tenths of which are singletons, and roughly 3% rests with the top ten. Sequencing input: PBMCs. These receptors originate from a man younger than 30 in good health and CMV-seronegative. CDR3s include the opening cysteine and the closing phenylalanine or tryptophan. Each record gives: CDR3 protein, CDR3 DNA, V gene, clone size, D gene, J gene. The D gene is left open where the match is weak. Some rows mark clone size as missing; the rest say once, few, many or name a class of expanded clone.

CASTRDREGPIYF TGTGCCAGCACCCGGGACAGGGAAGGTCCCATATATTTT TRBV2 - TRBD1 TRBJ1-3
CASSFSWQVQETQYF TGTGCCAGCAGTTTCTCTTGGCAGGTCCAAGAGACCCAGTACTTC TRBV27 - - TRBJ2-5
CASSFGLAGSNEQFF TGTGCCAGCAGCTTCGGACTAGCGGGAAGCAATGAGCAGTTCTTC TRBV11-2 - TRBD2 TRBJ2-1
CASSQGGGYEQYF TGCGCCAGCAGCCAAGGAGGGGGTTACGAGCAGTACTTC TRBV4-1 few - TRBJ2-7
CASSPASGGAVETQYF TGTGCCAGCAGCCCAGCCAGCGGGGGGGCCGTAGAGACCCAGTACTTC TRBV7-6 once TRBD2 TRBJ2-5
CASSFNRAPIMNTEAFF TGCGCCAGCAGCTTCAACAGGGCACCCATCATGAACACTGAAGCTTTCTTT TRBV5-1 few - TRBJ1-1
CASSLTGVGTNEKLFF TGCGCCAGCAGCTTGACAGGGGTGGGAACTAATGAAAAACTGTTTTTT TRBV5-1 - TRBD1 TRBJ1-4
CASSFGSSSGEETQYF TGCGCCAGCAGCTTCGGGTCATCTAGCGGGGAAGAGACCCAGTACTTC TRBV5-1 - TRBD2 TRBJ2-5
CASSSSGRSYEQYF TGTGCCAGCAGCTCTAGCGGGAGGTCCTACGAGCAGTACTTC TRBV28 - TRBD2 TRBJ2-7
CASSLLGHSKRGEQYF TGTGCCAGCAGCTTATTGGGCCACTCCAAGCGGGGCGAGCAGTACTTC TRBV7-2 - TRBD2 TRBJ2-7
CASSRGAGIANEQFF TGCGCCAGCAGCAGGGGAGCGGGCATTGCCAATGAGCAGTTCTTC TRBV4-1 - - TRBJ2-1
CASSVRGSQETQYF TGTGCCAGCAGCGTCCGGGGTTCCCAAGAGACCCAGTACTTC TRBV7-6 - - TRBJ2-5
CASIVSYNEQFF TGTGCCAGCATCGTTAGCTACAATGAGCAGTTCTTC TRBV2 - - TRBJ2-1
CASSELVFNEQFF TGTGCCAGCAGTGAACTTGTGTTTAATGAGCAGTTCTTC TRBV2 - - TRBJ2-1
CASSGQGIHEQYF TGTGCCAGCAGTGGACAGGGGATCCACGAGCAGTACTTC TRBV6-1 - TRBD1 TRBJ2-7
CASSDLGAFTDTQYF TGTGCCAGCAGTGATCTGGGGGCGTTCACAGATACGCAGTATTTT TRBV6-1 - - TRBJ2-3
CASSAPSGTITSSYNEQFF TGTGCCAGCTCAGCTCCTAGCGGGACGATTACGAGCTCCTACAATGAGCAGTTCTTC TRBV18 - TRBD2 TRBJ2-1
CASSPQATKNTEAFF TGTGCCAGCAGCCCCCAGGCAACCAAAAACACTGAAGCTTTCTTT TRBV13 - - TRBJ1-1
CASSFRDTHIYEQYF TGTGCCAGCAGCTTCCGGGATACCCACATATACGAGCAGTACTTC TRBV5-8 - - TRBJ2-7
CASSFYGQGSKGYTF TGTGCCAGCAGTTTCTACGGACAGGGGTCGAAAGGCTACACCTTC TRBV27 - TRBD1 TRBJ1-2
CASSAGYTEAFF TGTGCCAGCAGCGCAGGTTACACTGAAGCTTTCTTT TRBV7-9 once - TRBJ1-1
CASSSRGTVSTGELFF TGTGCCAGCAGCTCCAGGGGGACAGTTTCCACCGGGGAGCTGTTTTTT TRBV7-6 - TRBD1 TRBJ2-2
CASSSVPGTSGDGGDTQYF TGTGCCAGCAGCTCCGTTCCCGGGACTAGCGGGGATGGTGGAGATACGCAGTATTTT TRBV5-4 - TRBD2 TRBJ2-3
CATRYREAGEQYF TGTGCCACTAGGTACAGGGAAGCCGGCGAGCAGTACTTC TRBV11-2 - - TRBJ2-7
CASARFLDNEQFF TGCGCCAGCGCGAGGTTCCTGGACAATGAGCAGTTCTTC TRBV10-1 - - TRBJ2-1
CASRVGTGGTGELFF TGTGCCAGCAGAGTCGGGACAGGGGGCACCGGGGAGCTGTTTTTT TRBV6-5 - TRBD1 TRBJ2-2
CASSLGQGGGYTDTQYF TGTGCCAGCAGTCTGGGACAGGGAGGAGGTTACACAGATACGCAGTATTTT TRBV27 - TRBD1 TRBJ2-3
CASSKAKGVGNTEAFF TGTGCCAGCAGCAAAGCAAAGGGGGTCGGGAACACTGAAGCTTTCTTT TRBV21-1 - - TRBJ1-1
CASSQAPGHKNEKLFF TGCGCCAGCAGCCAAGCACCGGGACACAAGAATGAAAAACTGTTTTTT TRBV4-1 - - TRBJ1-4
CASSVGLAARSQETQYF TGTGCCAGTAGTGTGGGACTAGCGGCCAGGTCGCAAGAGACCCAGTACTTC TRBV19 - TRBD2 TRBJ2-5
CASSQAPSTAGNTIYF TGCGCCAGCAGCCAAGCGCCCTCGACAGCTGGAAACACCATATATTTT TRBV4-1 - - TRBJ1-3
CAISDNNEREVSQFF TGTGCCATCAGTGATAATAACGAGCGGGAGGTTTCGCAGTTCTTC TRBV10-3 - TRBD2 TRBJ2-1
CASSAPDRGQGSRTEAFF TGTGCCAGCAGTGCCCCAGACAGGGGGCAAGGTAGTAGAACTGAAGCTTTCTTT TRBV2 - TRBD1 TRBJ1-1
CASSPPGTGNYGYTF TGCGCCAGCAGCCCGCCCGGGACAGGGAACTATGGCTACACCTTC TRBV5-1 few TRBD1 TRBJ1-2
CASSQMETQYF TGTGCCAGTAGCCAAATGGAGACCCAGTACTTC TRBV19 - - TRBJ2-5
CASSYRDSLGQYF TGTGCCAGCAGTTACCGGGACAGTCTTGGGCAGTACTTC TRBV13 - TRBD1 TRBJ2-7
CASSFLNWLFSQGSNQPQHF TGTGCCAGCAGTTTCCTCAACTGGCTTTTCTCTCAGGGCAGCAATCAGCCCCAGCATTTT TRBV27 - - TRBJ1-5
CASSETHRGGGGELFF TGCGCCAGCAGCGAAACCCACAGGGGAGGTGGCGGGGAGCTGTTTTTT TRBV4-3 few - TRBJ2-2
CASSSTQYNEQFF TGTGCCAGCAGCTCCACCCAGTACAATGAGCAGTTCTTC TRBV11-2 - - TRBJ2-1
CASSLSGGRGFSYNSPLHF TGTGCCAGCAGTTTAAGCGGGGGGCGCGGTTTTTCCTATAATTCACCCCTCCACTTT TRBV27 - - TRBJ1-6
CASSLAAGTGNTIYF TGTGCCAGCTCACTCGCGGCGGGGACTGGAAACACCATATATTTT TRBV18 - - TRBJ1-3
CASSYSGNSYEQYF TGTGCCAGCAGTTACTCTGGCAACTCCTACGAGCAGTACTTC TRBV6-6 once - TRBJ2-7
CASLRFSTGELFF TGTGCCAGCCTCAGGTTCTCCACCGGGGAGCTGTTTTTT TRBV7-9 - - TRBJ2-2
CASSSHLGWRQYF TGTGCCAGCAGCTCCCACTTGGGTTGGAGGCAGTACTTC TRBV5-6 - - TRBJ2-7
CATSRDRVSGRSGYEQYF TGTGCCACCAGCAGAGATCGCGTTAGCGGGAGAAGTGGTTACGAGCAGTACTTC TRBV15 - TRBD2 TRBJ2-7
CASSYYRDSGNTIYF TGTGCCAGCAGTTACTACAGGGACTCTGGAAACACCATATATTTT TRBV28 - - TRBJ1-3
CASSLLRTDTDTQYF TGTGCCAGCAGCTTACTCAGAACAGACACAGATACGCAGTATTTT TRBV7-9 - - TRBJ2-3
CASSRLDEQFF TGTGCCAGCAGTCGGTTGGATGAGCAGTTCTTC TRBV27 - - TRBJ2-1